Listed below are T cell receptor beta chains from one sample, sequenced in a study of T-cell reconstitution after alpha-beta-depleted transplantation in children. TCRdb redid the calling of the PCR reads with MiXCR, one entry per CDR3 protein. The profile shows 250,000 to 400,000 distinct CDR3 sequences, 23% of them singletons. The sample in question was PBMCs, mostly from graft donor cells, obtained 180 days after TCRalphabeta/CD19-depleted stem cell transplant. The receptors here all came from a male patient younger than 18 who had a stem cell transplant for acute lymphoblastic leukemia, so the T cells may come from the graft donor. Both conserved end residues are trimmed from each CDR3.

J gene: TRBJ2-1
V gene: TRBV6-5
CDR3 protein: ASSYGRRVEQF

J gene: TRBJ2-1
V gene: TRBV7-2
CDR3 protein: ASSLQASGRVNEQF

J gene: TRBJ2-1
V gene: TRBV20-1
CDR3 protein: SALSRLAGGGEQF

J gene: TRBJ2-7
V gene: TRBV9
CDR3 protein: ASSVLAGGEEQY

J gene: TRBJ1-2
V gene: TRBV9
CDR3 protein: ASSAHGVGNYGYT

J gene: TRBJ1-1
V gene: TRBV20-1
CDR3 protein: SARNVGGTEAF

J gene: TRBJ1-1
V gene: TRBV4-1
CDR3 protein: ASSRDSRNTEAF

J gene: TRBJ2-7
V gene: TRBV7-2
CDR3 protein: ASSPRVNYEQY

J gene: TRBJ2-3
V gene: TRBV4-1
CDR3 protein: ASSQDEGTDTQY

J gene: TRBJ2-7
V gene: TRBV5-5
CDR3 protein: ASSPGLSFYEQY

J gene: TRBJ2-7
V gene: TRBV7-9
CDR3 protein: ASSNLDGYEQY

J gene: TRBJ2-3
V gene: TRBV4-2
CDR3 protein: ASSHKLAGGADTQY

J gene: TRBJ2-7
V gene: TRBV29-1
CDR3 protein: SVHEGGGQY

J gene: TRBJ2-1
V gene: TRBV15
CDR3 protein: ATSREKQGSDEQF

J gene: TRBJ2-3
V gene: TRBV5-1
CDR3 protein: ASRKELAGLDTQY

J gene: TRBJ2-3
V gene: TRBV5-1
CDR3 protein: ASSRRAGTGITDTQY

J gene: TRBJ2-7
V gene: TRBV28
CDR3 protein: ASSLLGRGSLSYEQY

J gene: TRBJ2-5
V gene: TRBV18
CDR3 protein: ASSPRQRRQETQY

J gene: TRBJ1-1
V gene: TRBV9
CDR3 protein: ASSVDRTNTEAF

J gene: TRBJ2-3
V gene: TRBV5-1
CDR3 protein: ASSSAPFKTRKSTDTQY

J gene: TRBJ2-1
V gene: TRBV2
CDR3 protein: ASREGLAGGEQF

J gene: TRBJ2-7
V gene: TRBV6-1
CDR3 protein: ASSQGASGRYSYEQY

J gene: TRBJ2-3
V gene: TRBV7-9
CDR3 protein: ASSHGRTDTQY

J gene: TRBJ2-3
V gene: TRBV11-2
CDR3 protein: ASSSRVRTSRRADTQY

J gene: TRBJ1-2
V gene: TRBV7-2
CDR3 protein: ASSGDRVYYGYT

J gene: TRBJ1-2
V gene: TRBV4-2
CDR3 protein: ASSLQGDNYGYT

J gene: TRBJ1-2
V gene: TRBV11-1
CDR3 protein: ASSVLRTGVANYGYT

J gene: TRBJ2-7
V gene: TRBV20-1
CDR3 protein: SAAGTASYEQY

J gene: TRBJ2-2
V gene: TRBV24-1
CDR3 protein: ATSDTTGELF

J gene: TRBJ2-3
V gene: TRBV9
CDR3 protein: ASRASGTSTDTQY

J gene: TRBJ1-1
V gene: TRBV5-1
CDR3 protein: ASSSDRLGTEAF